This T cell receptor (beta chain) comes out of a study of a mutant IDH1 vaccine in newly diagnosed glioma (dated by TCRdb to 2020 to 2023). In terms of the full investigation: Across visits V03 through V10, patients got a total of eight vaccinations, given in weeks 1, 3, 5, 7, 11, 15, 19 and 23. Before enrollment, most patients had been given radiochemotherapy with temozolomide as standard therapy, while the rest had received either radiotherapy alone or temozolomide alone. Of the 25 to 40 treated patients, around 62% were male and 37.5% were female, and the mean age was approximately 39 years. Longitudinal TCRB deep sequencing was done for some 26 treated patients, wherever samples were available for exploratory analyses. Peripheral blood was collected at six visits: V03 (baseline), V05, V07, V10, V12 and V13. In the chemotherapy-containing groups, vaccination started alongside temozolomide cycles, whereas in patients who had radiotherapy alone it started 4-6 weeks after radiotherapy.

Explained via the paper, the time point label denotes: week 11, during vaccination. Every vaccine dose consisted of 300 ug of a 20-mer mutant IDH1 peptide in Montanide, administered subcutaneously together with topical imiquimod. The donors had newly diagnosed IDH1-mutant astrocytomas of WHO grade 3 or 4 that showed loss of nuclear ATRX. The samples were drawn from NOA16, a multicentre, single-arm, open-label phase I trial in Germany that tested a mutant IDH1 peptide vaccine in humans for the first time. The DNeasy Blood and Tissue Kit was used to extract genomic DNA from EDTA blood for TCRB sequencing. The paper's findings and limits, for the study overall: Selection of PBMC samples for TCRB deep sequencing was based on availability. Pseudoprogression appeared unrelated to alterations in the top peripheral T cell clonotypes detected by TCRB sequencing. The authors stated that sample limitations prevented analyses of patient blood samples from being reproduced. Immune responses induced by the vaccine were seen in around 93% of patients across multiple MHC alleles.

V is pruned by 5 bases and J by 2 bases, leaving 8 bases of the junction without a gene match. Its CDR3 holds 15 amino acids, cysteine through phenylalanine. The DNA shown is the 45-base CDR3, in frame from base 1. Via the germline V gene (reference sequence), CDR1 is SEHNR and CDR2 FQNEAQ. The protocol used for the library was the immunoSEQ multiplex PCR assay. The hsTCRB Kit was used according to the manufacturer's protocol to amplify rearranged TCR beta chain sequences. Sequencing of TCRB libraries was carried out on an Illumina MiSeq. Turning to the authors' computational methods: The kit vendor's proprietary platform handled demultiplexing, trimming and gene mapping. What TCRdb holds here is the immuneACCESS table cut down to in-frame rearrangements. Part of the clones is not present; checked against another copy, under half of the missing clones reflect an unresolved V gene, and the others are unexplained. That table gives V, J and clone size, and the DNA gave D and trimming. Across this sample there are some 60,000 clones, with 70% to 85% seen only once. The biggest ten clones account for 3.5% to 4.5% of the sample.

A remark on this clone: It has no known antigen specificity. No base quality values were provided; no much bigger clone lies one nucleotide off.

The V and J genes are TRBV7-9 and TRBJ2-7, and TRBD1 matches 8 of the central bases. The sequence was collected from a man aged 30 to 39 with glioma. The sequenced sample was PBMCs, obtained from a glioma patient whose treatment included an IDH1 peptide vaccine. The sequenced DNA is TGTGCCAGCAGCGGACGACAGGGGAACCCCTACGAGCAGTACTTC. Translated, it reads CASSGRQGNPYEQYF.